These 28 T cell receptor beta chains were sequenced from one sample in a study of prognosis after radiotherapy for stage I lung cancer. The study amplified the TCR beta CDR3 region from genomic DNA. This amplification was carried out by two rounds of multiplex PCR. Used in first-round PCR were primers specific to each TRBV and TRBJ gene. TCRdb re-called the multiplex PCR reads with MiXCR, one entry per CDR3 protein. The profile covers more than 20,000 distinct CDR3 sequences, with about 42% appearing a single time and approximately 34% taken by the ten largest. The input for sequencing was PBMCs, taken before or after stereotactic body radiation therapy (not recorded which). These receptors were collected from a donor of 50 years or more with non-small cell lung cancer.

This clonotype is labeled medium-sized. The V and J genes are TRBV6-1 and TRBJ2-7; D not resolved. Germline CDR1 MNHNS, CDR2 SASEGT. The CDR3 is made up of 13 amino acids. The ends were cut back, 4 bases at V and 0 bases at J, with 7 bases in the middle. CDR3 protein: CASSVLLSYEQYF. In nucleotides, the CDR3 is TGTGCCAGCAGTGTATTGCTCTCCTACGAGCAGTACTTC.

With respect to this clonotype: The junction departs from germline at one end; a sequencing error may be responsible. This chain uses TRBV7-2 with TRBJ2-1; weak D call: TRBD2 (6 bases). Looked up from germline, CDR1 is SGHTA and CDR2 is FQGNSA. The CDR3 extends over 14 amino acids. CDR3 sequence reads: CASSRGTVYSEQFF. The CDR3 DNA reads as TGTGCCAGCAGCCGGGGGACTGTATACAGTGAGCAGTTCTTC.

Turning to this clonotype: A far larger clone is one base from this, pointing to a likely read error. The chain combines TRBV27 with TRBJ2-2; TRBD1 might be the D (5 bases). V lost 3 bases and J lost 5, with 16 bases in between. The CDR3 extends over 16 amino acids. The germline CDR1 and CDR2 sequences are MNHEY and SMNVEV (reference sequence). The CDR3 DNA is TGTGCCAGCAGTTTCAGGGCGGAGCCGCAAACCGGGGAGCTGTTTTTT. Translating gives CASSFRAEPQTGELFF.

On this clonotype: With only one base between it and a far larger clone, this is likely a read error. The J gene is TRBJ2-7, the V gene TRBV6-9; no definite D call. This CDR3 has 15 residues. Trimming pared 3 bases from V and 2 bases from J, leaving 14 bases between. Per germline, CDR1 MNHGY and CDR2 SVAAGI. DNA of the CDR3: TGTGCCAGCAGTTACTATGCTCGCTCAGCCTACGAGCAGTACTTC. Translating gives CASSYYARSAYEQYF.

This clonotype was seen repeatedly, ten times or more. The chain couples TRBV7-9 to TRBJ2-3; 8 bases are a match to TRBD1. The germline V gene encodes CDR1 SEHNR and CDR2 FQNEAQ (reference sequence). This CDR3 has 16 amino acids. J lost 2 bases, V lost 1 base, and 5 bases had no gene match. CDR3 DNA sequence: TGTGCCAGCAGCTTAGAAGGGACAGGATACACAGATACGCAGTATTTT. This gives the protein CASSLEGTGYTDTQYF.

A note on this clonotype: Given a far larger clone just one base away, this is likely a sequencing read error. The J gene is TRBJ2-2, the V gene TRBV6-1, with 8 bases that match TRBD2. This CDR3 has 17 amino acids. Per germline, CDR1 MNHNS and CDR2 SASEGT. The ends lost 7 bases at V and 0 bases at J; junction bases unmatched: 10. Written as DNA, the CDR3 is TGTGCCAGCATCCCCCCTACGGGAGGGGCGAACACCGGGGAGCTGTTTTTT. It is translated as CASIPPTGGANTGELFF.

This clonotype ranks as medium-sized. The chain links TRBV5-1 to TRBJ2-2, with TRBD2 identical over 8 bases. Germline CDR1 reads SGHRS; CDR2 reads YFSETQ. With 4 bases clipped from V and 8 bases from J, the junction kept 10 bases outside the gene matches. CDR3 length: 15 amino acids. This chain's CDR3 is CASSPRSGSLGELFF. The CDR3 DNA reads TGCGCCAGCAGCCCAAGGAGCGGGAGCTTAGGGGAGCTGTTTTTT.

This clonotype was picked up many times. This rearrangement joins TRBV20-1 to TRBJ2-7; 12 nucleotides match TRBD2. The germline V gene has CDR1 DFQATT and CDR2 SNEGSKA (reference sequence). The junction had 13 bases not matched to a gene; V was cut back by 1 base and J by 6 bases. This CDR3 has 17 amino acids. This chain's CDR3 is CSARGRPSGRAGAEQYF. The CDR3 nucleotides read TGCAGTGCTAGAGGGAGGCCTAGCGGGAGGGCCGGGGCCGAGCAGTACTTC.

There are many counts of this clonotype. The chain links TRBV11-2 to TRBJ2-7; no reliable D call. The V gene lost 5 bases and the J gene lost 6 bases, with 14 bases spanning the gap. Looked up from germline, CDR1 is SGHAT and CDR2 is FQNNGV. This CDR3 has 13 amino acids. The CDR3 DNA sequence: TGTGCCAGCAGCCCCCTCCAAGGCTCCGAGCAGTACTTC. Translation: CASSPLQGSEQYF.

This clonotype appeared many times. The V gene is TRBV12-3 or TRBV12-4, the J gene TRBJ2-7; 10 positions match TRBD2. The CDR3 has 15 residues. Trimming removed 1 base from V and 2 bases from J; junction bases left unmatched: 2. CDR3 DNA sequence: TGTGCCAGCAGTTTAGGGACTAGCGGAGCCTACGAGCAGTACTTC. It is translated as CASSLGTSGAYEQYF.

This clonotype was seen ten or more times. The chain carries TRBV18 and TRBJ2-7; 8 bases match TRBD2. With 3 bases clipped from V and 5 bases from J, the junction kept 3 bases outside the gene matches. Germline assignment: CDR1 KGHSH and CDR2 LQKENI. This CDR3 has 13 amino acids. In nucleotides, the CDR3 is TGTGCCAGCTCACCTGTCGGGAGGGACGAGCAGTACTTC. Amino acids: CASSPVGRDEQYF.

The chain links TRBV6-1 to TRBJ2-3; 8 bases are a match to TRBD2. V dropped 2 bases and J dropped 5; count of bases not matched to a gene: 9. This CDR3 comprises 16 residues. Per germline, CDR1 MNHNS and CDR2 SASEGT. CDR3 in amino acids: CASSELLAGCKDTQYF. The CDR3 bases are TGTGCCAGCAGTGAATTGTTAGCGGGATGTAAAGATACGCAGTATTTT.

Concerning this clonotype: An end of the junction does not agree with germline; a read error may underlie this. CDR3 in DNA: TGTAGTGCTAGTATAGGGGACAGGGGGCAGGATCAGTACTTC. Its translation: CSASIGDRGQDQYF. V usage is TRBV20-1 and J usage is TRBJ2-7, with TRBD1 identical over 12 bases. CDR1 is DFQATT, CDR2 SNEGSKA, per germline (reference sequence). The CDR3 totals 14 residues.

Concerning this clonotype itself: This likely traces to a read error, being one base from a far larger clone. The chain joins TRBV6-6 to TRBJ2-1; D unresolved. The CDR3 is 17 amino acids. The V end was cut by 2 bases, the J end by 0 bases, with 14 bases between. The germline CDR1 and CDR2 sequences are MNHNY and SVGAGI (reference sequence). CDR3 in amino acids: CASSYTNGHSSYNEQFF. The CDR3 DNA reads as TGTGCCAGCAGTTACACTAACGGGCACAGCTCCTACAATGAGCAGTTCTTC.

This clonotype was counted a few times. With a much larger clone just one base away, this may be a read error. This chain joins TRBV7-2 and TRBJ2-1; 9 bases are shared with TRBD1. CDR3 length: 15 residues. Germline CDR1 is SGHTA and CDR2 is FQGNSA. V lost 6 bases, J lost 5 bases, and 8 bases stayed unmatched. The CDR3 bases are TGTGCCAGCAGTTACCCCTGGACAGGGGACAATGAGCAGTTCTTC. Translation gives CASSYPWTGDNEQFF.

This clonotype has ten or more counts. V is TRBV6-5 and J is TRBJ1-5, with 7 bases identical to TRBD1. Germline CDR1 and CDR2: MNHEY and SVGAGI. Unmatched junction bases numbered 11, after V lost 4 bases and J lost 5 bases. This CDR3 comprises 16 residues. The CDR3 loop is CASSSPPTGRDQPQHF. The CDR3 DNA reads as TGTGCCAGCAGTTCCCCCCCGACAGGGAGAGATCAGCCCCAGCATTTT.

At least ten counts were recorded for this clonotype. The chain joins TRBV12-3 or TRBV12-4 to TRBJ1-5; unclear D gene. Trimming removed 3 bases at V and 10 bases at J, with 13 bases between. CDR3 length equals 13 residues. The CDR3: CASSFPLQGPQHF. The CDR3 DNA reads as TGTGCCAGCAGTTTCCCTCTACAAGGACCCCAGCATTTT.

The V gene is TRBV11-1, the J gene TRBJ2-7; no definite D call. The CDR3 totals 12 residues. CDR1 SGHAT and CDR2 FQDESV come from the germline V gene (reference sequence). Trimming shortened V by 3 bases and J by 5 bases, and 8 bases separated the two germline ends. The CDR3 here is CASSFLVHEQYF. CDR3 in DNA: TGTGCCAGCAGCTTCTTGGTTCACGAGCAGTACTTC.

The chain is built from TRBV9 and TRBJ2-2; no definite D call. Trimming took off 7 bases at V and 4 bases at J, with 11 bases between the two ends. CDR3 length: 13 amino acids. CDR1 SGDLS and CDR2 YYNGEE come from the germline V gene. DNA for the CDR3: TGTGCCAGCGGTTCATATCCCACCGGGGAGCTGTTTTTT. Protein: CASGSYPTGELFF.

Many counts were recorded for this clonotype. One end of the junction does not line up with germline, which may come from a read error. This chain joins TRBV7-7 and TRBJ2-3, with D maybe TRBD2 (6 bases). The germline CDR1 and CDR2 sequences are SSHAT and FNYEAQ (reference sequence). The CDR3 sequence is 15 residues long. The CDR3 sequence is CASSFPTREQDTQYF. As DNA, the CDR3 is TGTGCTAGCAGCTTCCCGACTAGGGAGCAAGATACGCAGTATTTT.

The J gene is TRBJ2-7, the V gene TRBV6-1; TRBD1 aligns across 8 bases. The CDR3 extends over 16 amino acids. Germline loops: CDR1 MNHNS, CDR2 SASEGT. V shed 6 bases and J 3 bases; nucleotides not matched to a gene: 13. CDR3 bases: TGTGCCAGCAGGTCAGGGAGACAGGGGATCTGCTACGAGCAGTACTTC. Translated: CASRSGRQGICYEQYF.

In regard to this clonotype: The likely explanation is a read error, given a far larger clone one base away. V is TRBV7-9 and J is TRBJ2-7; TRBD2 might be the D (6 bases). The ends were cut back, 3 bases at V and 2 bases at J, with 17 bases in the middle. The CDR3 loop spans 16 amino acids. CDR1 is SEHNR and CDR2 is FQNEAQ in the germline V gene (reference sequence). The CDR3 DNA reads TGTGCCAGCAGCTTGGGGGATAGCGGTACTACCTACGAGCAGTACTTC. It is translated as CASSLGDSGTTYEQYF.

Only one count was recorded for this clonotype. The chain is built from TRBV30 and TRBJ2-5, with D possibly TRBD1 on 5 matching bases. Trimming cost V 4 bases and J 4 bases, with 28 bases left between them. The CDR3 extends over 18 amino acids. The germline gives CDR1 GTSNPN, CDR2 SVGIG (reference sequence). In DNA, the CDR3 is TGTGCCTGGAAAGACACAGGTGGCTTCTATGTATTTCCAGAGACCCAGTACTTC. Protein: CAWKDTGGFYVFPETQYF.

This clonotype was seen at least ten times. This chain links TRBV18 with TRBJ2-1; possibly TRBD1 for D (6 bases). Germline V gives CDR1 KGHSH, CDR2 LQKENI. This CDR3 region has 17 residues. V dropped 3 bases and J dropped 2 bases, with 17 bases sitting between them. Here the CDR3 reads CASSPMGAPGPYNEQFF. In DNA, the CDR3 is TGTGCCAGCTCACCGATGGGGGCGCCTGGCCCCTACAATGAGCAGTTCTTC.

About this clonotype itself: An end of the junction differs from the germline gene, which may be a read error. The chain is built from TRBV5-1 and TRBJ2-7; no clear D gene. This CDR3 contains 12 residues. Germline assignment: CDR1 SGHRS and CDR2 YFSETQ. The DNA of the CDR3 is TGCGCCAGCATCTTGGTAGCTTACGAGCAGTACTTC. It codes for CASILVAYEQYF.

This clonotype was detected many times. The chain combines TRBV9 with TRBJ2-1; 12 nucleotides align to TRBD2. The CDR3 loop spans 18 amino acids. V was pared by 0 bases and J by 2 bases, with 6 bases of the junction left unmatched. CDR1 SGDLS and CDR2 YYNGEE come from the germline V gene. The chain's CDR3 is CASSVATSGRGTYNEQFF. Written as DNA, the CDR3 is TGTGCCAGCAGCGTAGCGACTAGCGGGAGAGGTACCTACAATGAGCAGTTCTTC.

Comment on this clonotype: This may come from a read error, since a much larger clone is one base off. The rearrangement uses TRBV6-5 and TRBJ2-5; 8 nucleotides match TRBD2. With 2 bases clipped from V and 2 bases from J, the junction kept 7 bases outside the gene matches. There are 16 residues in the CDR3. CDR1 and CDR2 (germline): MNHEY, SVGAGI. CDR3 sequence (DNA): TGTGCCAGCAGTTACCAAGCGGGAGTCGGACAAGAGACCCAGTACTTC. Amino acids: CASSYQAGVGQETQYF.

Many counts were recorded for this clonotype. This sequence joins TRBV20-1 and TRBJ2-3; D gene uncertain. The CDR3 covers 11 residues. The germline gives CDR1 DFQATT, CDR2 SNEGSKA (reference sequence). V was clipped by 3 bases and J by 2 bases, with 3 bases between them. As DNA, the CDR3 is TGCAGTGCTAGCAACACAGATACGCAGTATTTT. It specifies CSASNTDTQYF.